This record covers a single T cell receptor beta chain. The data stem from a study of T cell responses to AZD1222 COVID-19 vaccine. The CDR3 is 14 residues long. CDR1 SNHLY and CDR2 FYNNEI come from the germline V gene. V shed 4 bases and J shed 7 bases, with 11 bases lying between them. Sequencing was performed with immunoSEQ multiplex PCR; in TCRdb, only in-frame clones are kept and a portion is missing. The data hold about 160,000 clones, with about nine tenths observed a single time. V usage is TRBV2 and J usage is TRBJ1-6; possibly TRBD1 for D (5 bases). This receptor was identified in an adult in good health. This specimen consisted of peripheral blood, obtained on day 0 of AZD1222 vaccination. The CDR3 spells CASSVRDGNSPLHF. As DNA, the CDR3 is TGTGCCAGCAGTGTCCGGGACGGGAATTCACCCCTCCACTTT.